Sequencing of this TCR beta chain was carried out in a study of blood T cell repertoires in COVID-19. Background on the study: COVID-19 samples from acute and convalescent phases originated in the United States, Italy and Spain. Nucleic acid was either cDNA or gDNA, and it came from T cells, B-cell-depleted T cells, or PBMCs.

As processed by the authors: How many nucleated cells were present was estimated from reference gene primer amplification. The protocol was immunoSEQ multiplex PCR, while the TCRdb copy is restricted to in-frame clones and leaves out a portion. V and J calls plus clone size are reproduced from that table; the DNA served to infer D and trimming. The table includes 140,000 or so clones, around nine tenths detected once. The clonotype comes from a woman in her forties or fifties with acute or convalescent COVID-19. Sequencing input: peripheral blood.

The CDR3: CASSLSKVTRSGTDTQYF. The DNA for the CDR3 is TGTGCCAGCAGTTTATCGAAGGTCACTAGGAGCGGCACAGATACGCAGTATTTT. This chain joins TRBV27 and TRBJ2-3; D might be TRBD2 (5 bases). The germline V gene encodes CDR1 MNHEY and CDR2 SMNVEV (reference sequence). The CDR3 is 18 amino acids. V lost 0 bases to trimming and J lost 1 base, with 17 bases between them.